The 2 T cell receptor beta chains given below trace back to one sample, sequenced in a study of STAT5B mutations in CD4+ large granular lymphocyte leukemia. Produced via immunoSEQ multiplex PCR; TCRdb's table is partial and in-frame only. The sample has tens of thousands of clones, less than 80% seen once. Sequencing was carried out using CD4+ T cells from blood buffy coats. Every receptor here comes from a human donor in good health.

This clone was detected only once. The chain employs TRBV5-6 and TRBJ1-1, with D maybe TRBD1 (5 bases). This CDR3 comprises 16 residues. V was trimmed by 4 bases and J by 1 base, leaving 17 bases between them. CDR1 and CDR2 from the germline V gene are SGHDT and YYEEEE. This CDR3 is CASSARMGGKNTEAFF. The CDR3 region has the DNA TGTGCCAGCAGCGCACGCATGGGGGGAAAGAACACTGAAGCTTTCTTT.

The CDR3 loop reads CASSSFGQGASTEAFF. CDR3 DNA: TGTGCCAGCAGCTCCTTCGGACAGGGGGCGAGCACTGAAGCTTTCTTT. The chain couples TRBV7-8 to TRBJ1-1, with 11 positions matching TRBD1. The CDR3 has 16 amino acids. The germline gives CDR1 SGHVS, CDR2 FQNEAQ. V gave up 4 bases and J gave up 4 bases; unmatched junction bases: 8.